What follows are 10 T cell receptor beta chains derived from one specimen sequenced in a study of draining lymph node invasion in breast cancer. In TCRdb, the bulk RNA-seq reads were re-called with MiXCR into one record per CDR3 protein. The data show 2,000 to 2,500 distinct CDR3 sequences, more than 75% seen once. Memory conventional CD4 T cells were sorted as CD4+ CD45RA- CD25- cells. Material for sequencing was sorted memory CD4+ effector T cells from a lymph node. These receptor sequences come from a female donor with luminal breast cancer.

This rearrangement joins TRBV5-6 to TRBJ1-5, with 7 positions matching TRBD1. Germline CDR1 reads SGHDT; CDR2 reads YYEEEE. The CDR3 loop spans 13 amino acids. V lost 4 bases, J lost 11 bases, and 9 bases stayed unmatched. CDR3 in DNA: TGTGCCAGCAGCCTATGGGGAGGGGGCGCCCAGCATTTT. Translating it yields CASSLWGGGAQHF.

This CDR3 is CSARAPLTGTNEKLFF. The CDR3 nucleotides are TGCAGTGCTAGAGCTCCCCTTACAGGGACTAATGAAAAACTGTTTTTT. This chain joins TRBV20-1 and TRBJ1-4; D perhaps matches TRBD1 (6 bases). Germline CDR1 reads DFQATT; CDR2 reads SNEGSKA (reference sequence). The CDR3 has 16 residues. V was pared by 1 base and J by 2 bases, with 14 bases between.

This chain connects TRBV14 to TRBJ1-1; no definite D call. Trimming cost V 4 bases and J 4 bases, with 16 bases left between them. Germline V gene data show CDR1 as SGHDN and CDR2 as FVKESK. The CDR3 spans 15 residues. DNA for the CDR3: TGTGCCAGCAGCCCATTCGCGGGGTCGGGCACTGAAGCTTTCTTT. It encodes CASSPFAGSGTEAFF.

The V and J genes are TRBV29-1 and TRBJ1-3, with 8 bases matching TRBD1. The CDR3 is 14 amino acids. CDR1 is SQVTM and CDR2 is ANQGSEA in the germline V gene. After removal of 7 bases from V and 0 bases from J, the junction contained 5 bases not matched to a gene. CDR3 sequence reads: CSAGQGRSGNTIYF. CDR3 coding DNA: TGCAGCGCCGGACAGGGTCGCTCTGGAAACACCATATATTTT. The full variable domain, with the rest looked up from reference TRBV29-1 and TRBJ1-3, is SAVISQKPSRDICQRGTSLTIQCQVDSQVTMMFWYRQQPGQSLTLIATANQGSEATYESGFVIDKFPISRPNLTFSTLTVSNMSPEDSSIYLCSAGQGRSGNTIYFGEGSWLTVV.

The chain has TRBV12-5 and TRBJ1-1; perhaps TRBD1 as D (6 bases). The CDR3 runs to 15 residues. With 10 bases removed from V and 1 base from J, the gap between germline ends came to 19 bases. The V gene's germline CDR1 is LGHNT and CDR2 FRNRAP. The CDR3 here is CATGIPKTGNTEAFF. The CDR3 DNA reads TGTGCTACCGGCATCCCAAAGACAGGGAACACTGAAGCTTTCTTT. Full variable domain (outside the CDR3, taken from reference TRBV12-5 and TRBJ1-1): DARVTQTPRHKVTEMGQEVTMRCQPILGHNTVFWYRQTMMQGLELLAYFRNRAPLDDSGMPKDRFSAEMPDATLATLKIQPSEPRDSAVYFCATGIPKTGNTEAFFGQGTRLTVV.

The chain carries TRBV5-4 and TRBJ2-4; D possibly corresponds to TRBD2 (5 bases). Deletions cut 4 bases from V and 0 bases from J, with 11 bases between. CDR3 size: 15 residues. Germline V gives CDR1 SGHNT, CDR2 YYREEE (reference sequence). CDR3 amino acids: CASSPSLLAKNIQYF. CDR3 DNA: TGTGCCAGCAGCCCTAGCTTACTAGCCAAAAACATTCAGTACTTC.

The chain couples TRBV19 to TRBJ1-3; the D is unclear. CDR1 is LNHDA, CDR2 SQIVND, per germline (reference sequence). Between the trimmed V and J ends, which lost 7 bases and 5 bases, there was a span of 12 bases. The CDR3 is made up of 13 amino acids. CDR3 amino acids: CASTTLIRNTIYF. The CDR3 DNA reads as TGTGCCAGTACCACCCTAATACGAAACACCATATATTTT.

This chain links TRBV20-1 with TRBJ2-2; possible D gene TRBD1, 5 bases. The CDR3 sequence is 16 residues long. Germline V gene data show CDR1 as DFQATT and CDR2 as SNEGSKA (reference sequence). V gave up 0 bases and J gave up 4 bases, with 15 bases separating them. CDR3 region: CSARDHQGSPTGELFF. CDR3 DNA: TGCAGTGCTAGAGATCATCAGGGATCCCCCACCGGGGAGCTGTTTTTT.

The V call is TRBV20-1, the J call TRBJ2-1, with 9 bases that match TRBD2. CDR3 length: 15 residues. CDR1 is DFQATT, CDR2 SNEGSKA, per germline (reference sequence). Germline trimming cut 0 bases from V and 9 bases from J; bases unmatched to any gene: 9. CDR3 sequence (DNA): TGCAGTGCTAGAGATCTCGCGGGGGGGCCAGGTGAGCAGTTCTTC. Protein product: CSARDLAGGPGEQFF.

The chain has TRBV5-4 and TRBJ2-2; D remains unclear. The ends were cut back, 4 bases at V and 2 bases at J, with 9 bases in the middle. The germline CDR1 and CDR2 sequences are SGHNT and YYREEE (reference sequence). CDR3 size: 14 residues. The CDR3: CASSPRPNTGELFF. DNA for the CDR3: TGTGCCAGCAGCCCTCGGCCAAACACCGGGGAGCTGTTTTTT.